A single T cell receptor (beta chain) is shown here with its context. Its antigen remains unknown. Germline V CDR1 and CDR2: SGHRS, YFSETQ. Trimming shortened V by 1 base and J by 7 bases, and 27 bases separated the two germline ends. The CDR3 length is 19 residues. This sample was included in a study of T cell repertoires in cytomegalovirus infection. About the research overall: In public TCR beta signatures, there were indications of both CMV infection and matching HLA type. Study outcomes and limitations: CMV-specific TCR beta clonotypes restricted by HLA-C dominated the ex vivo response. Accumulated public TCR beta family frequency recognized individuals carrying CMV together with the relevant HLA.

TCRdb re-called the reads with MiXCR, one entry per CDR3 protein. The sample lists 900,000 to 950,000 distinct CDR3 sequences; around 32% were seen once. This specimen consisted of cultured CD8+ T cells from PBMCs, obtained from culture after CMV antigen stimulation. The sequence derives from a human donor in good health (CMV status not recorded). Some clones in this sample may be carry-over from other donors' samples. This rearrangement joins TRBV5-1 to TRBJ2-1; TRBD2 is a possible D gene (7 bases). The CDR3 region has the DNA TGCGCCAGCAGCTTGAGGGGGGGTAGGACCGCCGCCAAAGGGAATGAGCAGTTCTTC. Its protein product is CASSLRGGRTAAKGNEQFF.